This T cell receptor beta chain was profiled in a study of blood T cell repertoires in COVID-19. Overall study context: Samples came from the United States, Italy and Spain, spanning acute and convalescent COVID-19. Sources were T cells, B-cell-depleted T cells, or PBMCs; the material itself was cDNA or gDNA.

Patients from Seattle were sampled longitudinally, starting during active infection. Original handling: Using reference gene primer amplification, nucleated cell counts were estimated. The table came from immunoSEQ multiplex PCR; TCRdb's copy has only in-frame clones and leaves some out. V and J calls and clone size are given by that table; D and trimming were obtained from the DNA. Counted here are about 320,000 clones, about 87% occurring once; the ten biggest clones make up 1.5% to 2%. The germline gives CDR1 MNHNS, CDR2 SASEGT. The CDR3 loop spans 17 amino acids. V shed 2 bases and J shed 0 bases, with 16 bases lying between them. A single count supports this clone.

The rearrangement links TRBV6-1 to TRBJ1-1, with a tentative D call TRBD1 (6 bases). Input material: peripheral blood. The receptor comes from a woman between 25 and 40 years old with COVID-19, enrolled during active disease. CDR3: CASSESRGGGMNTEAFF. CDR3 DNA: TGTGCCAGCAGTGAAAGCAGAGGGGGTGGTATGAACACTGAAGCTTTCTTT.